This TCR beta chain stems from a study of T cells in Graves' hyperthyroidism and ophthalmopathy. TCR beta CDR3 regions were amplified from RNA transcripts. The HTBI primer set served for first-round RT-PCR of the TCR CDR3. TCRdb itself ran the multiplex PCR reads through MiXCR, one entry per CDR3 protein. The sample shows some 650,000 distinct CDR3 sequences, 16% of them seen only once. Disease lasting under 3 months, a NOSPECS grade of at least 4, and a Clinical Activity Score of at least 3 were features of the ophthalmopathy patients. In this sample, this clonotype turned up a few times. V lost 5 bases to trimming and J lost 9 bases, with 17 bases between them. Germline loops: CDR1 MNHEY, CDR2 SVGEGT. This CDR3 has 14 amino acids.

The source is a woman between 40 and 50 years old with Graves' ophthalmopathy. Sequenced: blood. The chain recombines TRBV6-2 or TRBV6-3 with TRBJ2-1, with D tentatively TRBD2 (6 bases). This chain's CDR3 is CASSRLERQGEQFF. CDR3 in DNA: TGTGCCAGCAGTCGACTAGAGCGGCAGGGTGAGCAGTTCTTC.